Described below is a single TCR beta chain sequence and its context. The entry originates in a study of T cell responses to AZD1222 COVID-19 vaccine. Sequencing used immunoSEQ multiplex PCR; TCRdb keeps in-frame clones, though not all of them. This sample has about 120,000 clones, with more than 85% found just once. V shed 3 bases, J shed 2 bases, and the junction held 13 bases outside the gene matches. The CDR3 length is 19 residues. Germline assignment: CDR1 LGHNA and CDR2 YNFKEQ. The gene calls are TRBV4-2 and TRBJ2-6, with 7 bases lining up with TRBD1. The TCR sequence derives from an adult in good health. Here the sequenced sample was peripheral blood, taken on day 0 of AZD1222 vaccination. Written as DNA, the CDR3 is TGTGCCAGCAGCCAGAACCTAGGGGGCGTCCCTCCTGGGGCCAACGTCCTGACTTTC. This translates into CASSQNLGGVPPGANVLTF.